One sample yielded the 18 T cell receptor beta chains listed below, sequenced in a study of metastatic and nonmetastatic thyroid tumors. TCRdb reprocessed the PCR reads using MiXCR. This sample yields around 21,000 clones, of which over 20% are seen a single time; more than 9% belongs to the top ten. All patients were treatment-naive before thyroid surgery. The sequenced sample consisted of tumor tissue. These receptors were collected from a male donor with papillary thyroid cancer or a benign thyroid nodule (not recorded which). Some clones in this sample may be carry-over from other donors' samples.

The CDR3 loop reads CASSQDEGEQYF. In DNA, the CDR3 is TGTGCCAGCAGCCAAGACGAGGGCGAGCAGTACTTC. The rearrangement uses TRBV4-2 and TRBJ2-7, with D maybe TRBD2 (5 bases). V was cut by 0 bases and J by 6 bases, with 6 bases left in between. The CDR3 totals 12 residues. The germline gives CDR1 LGHNA, CDR2 YNFKEQ.

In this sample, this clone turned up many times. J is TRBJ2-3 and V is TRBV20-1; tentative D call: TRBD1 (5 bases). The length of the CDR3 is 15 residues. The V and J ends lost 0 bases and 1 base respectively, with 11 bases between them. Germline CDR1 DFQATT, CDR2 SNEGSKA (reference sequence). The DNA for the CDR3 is TGCAGTGCTAGAGATCGGGTCAGGGGCACAGATACGCAGTATTTT. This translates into CSARDRVRGTDTQYF.

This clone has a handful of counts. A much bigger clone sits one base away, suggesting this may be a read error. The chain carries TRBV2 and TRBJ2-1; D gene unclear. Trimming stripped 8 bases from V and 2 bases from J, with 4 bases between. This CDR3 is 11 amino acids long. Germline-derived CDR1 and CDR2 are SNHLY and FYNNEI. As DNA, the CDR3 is TGTGCCAGCCTACCCTACAATGAGCAGTTCTTC. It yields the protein CASLPYNEQFF.

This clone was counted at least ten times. Here the CDR3 reads CASSYQASYSGANVLTF. The CDR3 DNA follows: TGTGCCAGCAGTTATCAGGCCTCCTACTCTGGGGCCAACGTCCTGACTTTC. V and J are TRBV6-5 and TRBJ2-6; no firm D call. Germline V CDR1 and CDR2: MNHEY, SVGAGI. The CDR3 is 17 residues long. V shed 3 bases and J shed 0 bases, with 12 bases lying between them.

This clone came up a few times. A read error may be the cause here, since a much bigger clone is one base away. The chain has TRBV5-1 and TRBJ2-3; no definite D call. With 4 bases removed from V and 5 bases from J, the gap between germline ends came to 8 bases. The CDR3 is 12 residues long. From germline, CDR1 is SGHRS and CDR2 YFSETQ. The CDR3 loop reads CASSAEKDTQYF. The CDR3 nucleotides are TGCGCCAGCAGCGCAGAGAAAGATACGCAGTATTTT.

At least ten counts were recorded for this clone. The CDR3 DNA reads as TGTGCCAGCAGGAGGGTCAGCGGGACGCCTAGCTCCTACAATGAGCAGTTCTTC. Protein product: CASRRVSGTPSSYNEQFF. The chain uses TRBV2 and TRBJ2-1, with 7 nucleotides matching TRBD2. Germline loops: CDR1 SNHLY, CDR2 FYNNEI. Unmatched junction bases numbered 14, after V lost 6 bases and J lost 0 bases. This CDR3 has 18 amino acids.

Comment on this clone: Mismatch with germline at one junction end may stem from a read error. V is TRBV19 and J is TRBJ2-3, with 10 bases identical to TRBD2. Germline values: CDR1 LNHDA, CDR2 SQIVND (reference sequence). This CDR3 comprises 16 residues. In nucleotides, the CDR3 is TGTGCCCGTAGTATCCCAGCGGGAGGGGGGACAGATACGCAGTATTTT. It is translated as CARSIPAGGGTDTQYF.

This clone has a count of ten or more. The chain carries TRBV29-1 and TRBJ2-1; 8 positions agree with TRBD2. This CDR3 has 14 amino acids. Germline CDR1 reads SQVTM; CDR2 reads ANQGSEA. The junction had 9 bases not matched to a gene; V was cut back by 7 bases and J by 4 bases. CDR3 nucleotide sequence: TGCAGCGGCCAGTCCGGGAGGGAATACAATGAGCAGTTCTTC. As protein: CSGQSGREYNEQFF.

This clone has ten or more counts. CDR3 region: CASSYAGISTEAFF. The CDR3 DNA reads TGTGCCAGCAGTTACGCTGGGATTAGTACTGAAGCTTTCTTT. The chain carries TRBV6-5 and TRBJ1-1; D gene uncertain. The V end lost 2 bases, the J end lost 5 bases, and 12 bases lay between the germline ends. The CDR3 covers 14 residues. CDR1 is MNHEY, CDR2 SVGAGI, per germline.

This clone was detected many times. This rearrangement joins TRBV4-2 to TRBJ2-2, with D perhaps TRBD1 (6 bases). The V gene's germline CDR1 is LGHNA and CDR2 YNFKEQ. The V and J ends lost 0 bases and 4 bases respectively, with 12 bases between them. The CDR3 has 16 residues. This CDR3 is CASSQDPQGPTGELFF. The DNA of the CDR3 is TGTGCCAGCAGCCAAGATCCACAGGGTCCCACCGGGGAGCTGTTTTTT.

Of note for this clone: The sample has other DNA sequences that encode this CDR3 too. CDR3 nucleotides: TGTGCCAGCAGCTTAACAGGTTCGGGACAGTGGGGCGGGGAGCTGTTTTTT. Translation: CASSLTGSGQWGGELFF. This chain joins TRBV7-3 and TRBJ2-2, with TRBD1 matching over 7 bases. Germline assignment: CDR1 SGHTA and CDR2 FQGTGA. The CDR3 spans 17 residues. With 0 bases clipped from V and 7 bases from J, the junction kept 11 bases outside the gene matches.

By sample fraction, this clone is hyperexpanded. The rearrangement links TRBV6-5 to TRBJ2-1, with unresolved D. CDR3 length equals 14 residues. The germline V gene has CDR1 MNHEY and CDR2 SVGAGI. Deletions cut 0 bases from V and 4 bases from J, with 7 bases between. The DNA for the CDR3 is TGTGCCAGCAGTTACTCTAGCTCTTACAATGAGCAGTTCTTC. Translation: CASSYSSSYNEQFF.

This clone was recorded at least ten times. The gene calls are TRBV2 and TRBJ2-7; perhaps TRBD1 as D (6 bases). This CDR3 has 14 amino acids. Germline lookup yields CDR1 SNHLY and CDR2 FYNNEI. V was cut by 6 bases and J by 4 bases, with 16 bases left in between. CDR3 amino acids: CASRFSGTNYEQYF. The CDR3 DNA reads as TGTGCCAGCAGGTTCTCCGGGACAAATTACGAGCAGTACTTC.

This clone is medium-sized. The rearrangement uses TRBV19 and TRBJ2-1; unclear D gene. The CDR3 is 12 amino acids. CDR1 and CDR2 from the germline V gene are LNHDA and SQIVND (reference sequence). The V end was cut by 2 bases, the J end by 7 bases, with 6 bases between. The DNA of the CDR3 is TGTGCCAGTAGTATACGATTTAATGAGCAGTTCTTC. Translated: CASSIRFNEQFF.

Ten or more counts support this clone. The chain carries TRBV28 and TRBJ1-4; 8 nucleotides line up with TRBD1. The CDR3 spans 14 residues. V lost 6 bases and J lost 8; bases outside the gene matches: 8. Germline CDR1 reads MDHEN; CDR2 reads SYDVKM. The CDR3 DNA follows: TGTGCCAGCAGCCCTCCGGACAGGGACGAAAAACTGTTTTTT. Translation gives CASSPPDRDEKLFF.

The CDR3 reads CSASRVGDTDTQYF. The CDR3 nucleotides are TGCAGTGCTAGTCGGGTTGGAGACACAGATACGCAGTATTTT. The rearrangement joins TRBV20-1 to TRBJ2-3; D not certain. CDR3 length equals 14 residues. Germline V gene lookup returns CDR1 DFQATT and CDR2 SNEGSKA (reference sequence). The V gene lost 3 bases and the J gene lost 2 bases, with 12 bases spanning the gap.

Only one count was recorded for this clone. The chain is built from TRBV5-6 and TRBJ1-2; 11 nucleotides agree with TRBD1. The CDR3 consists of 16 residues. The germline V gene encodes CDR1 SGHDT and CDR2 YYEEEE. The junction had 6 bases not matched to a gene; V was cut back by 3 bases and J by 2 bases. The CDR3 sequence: CASSWVGQGVNYGYTF. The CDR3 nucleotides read TGTGCCAGCAGCTGGGTGGGACAGGGGGTCAACTATGGCTACACCTTC.

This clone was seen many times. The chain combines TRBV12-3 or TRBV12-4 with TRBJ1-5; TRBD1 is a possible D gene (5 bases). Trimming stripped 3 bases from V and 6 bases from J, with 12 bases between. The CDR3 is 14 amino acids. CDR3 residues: CASSLGQGVQPQHF. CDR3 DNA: TGTGCCAGCAGTTTGGGGCAGGGTGTTCAGCCCCAGCATTTT.